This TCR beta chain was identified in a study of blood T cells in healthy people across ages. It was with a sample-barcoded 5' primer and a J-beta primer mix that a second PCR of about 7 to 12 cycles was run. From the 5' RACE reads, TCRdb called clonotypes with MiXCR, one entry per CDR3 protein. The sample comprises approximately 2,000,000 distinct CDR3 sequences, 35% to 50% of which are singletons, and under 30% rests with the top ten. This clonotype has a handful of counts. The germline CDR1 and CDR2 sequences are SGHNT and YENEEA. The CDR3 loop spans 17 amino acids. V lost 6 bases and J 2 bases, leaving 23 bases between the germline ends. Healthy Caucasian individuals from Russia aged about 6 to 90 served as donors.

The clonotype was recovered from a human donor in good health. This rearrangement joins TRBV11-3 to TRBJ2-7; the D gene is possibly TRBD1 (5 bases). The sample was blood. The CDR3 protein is CASSHPIATEVPYEQYF. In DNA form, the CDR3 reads TGTGCCAGCAGTCATCCCATCGCGACAGAAGTCCCCTACGAGCAGTACTTC.